The T cell receptor (beta chain) under discussion was sequenced for a study of T cells in Graves' hyperthyroidism and ophthalmopathy. Study observations and caveats: Most thyroid clonotypes expanded above 0.001 appeared in blood too.

Researchers amplified the TCR beta CDR3 regions from RNA transcripts. TCR CDR3 underwent first-round RT-PCR with the HTBI primer set. Each CDR3 protein is one row after TCRdb ran MiXCR on the multiplex PCR reads. The sample lists hundreds of thousands of distinct CDR3 sequences, roughly 40% seen once, with around 10% in the top ten. Note on this clonotype: Antigen: not known.

Exclusion of patients followed from uncontrolled infection, other autoimmune disease, pregnancy or lactation. Orbital computed tomography, thyroid ultrasound, serum thyroxine and TRAb, and clinical symptoms together informed the diagnoses. About 10 ml of fresh peripheral blood supplied the PBMCs. The sample was blood. The receptor was isolated from a young man with Graves' hyperthyroidism.

This CDR3 is CASSLEGIGGTGANVLTF. The CDR3 DNA reads as TGTGCCAGCAGCTTAGAAGGTATCGGGGGAACAGGGGCCAACGTCCTGACTTTC. The chain has TRBV7-9 and TRBJ2-6, with a possible D match to TRBD2 (6 bases). The V and J ends lost 1 base and 4 bases respectively, with 17 bases between them. The CDR3 length is 18 residues. Germline V gene lookup returns CDR1 SEHNR and CDR2 FQNEAQ (reference sequence).